A single T cell receptor beta chain is shown here with its context. A multiplex PCR was run with 60 Vbeta primers and 13 Jbeta primers. Per the original methods: Unique TCR beta chains numbered around 80 million in a later analysis, with 10 million to 14 million shared. Profiled with immunoSEQ multiplex PCR; TCRdb holds only in-frame clones, not every one. The V and J calls and clone size are taken from that table; D and trimming were inferred from the DNA. The data show fewer than 200,000 clones, 73% seen once. This sample is drawn from a study of cytomegalovirus exposure and HLA in healthy donors. Study at large: HLA-typed donors were the source of about 85 million unique TCRs, which an early data release held.

Germline CDR1 SGHDT, CDR2 YYEEEE. The CDR3 extends over 14 amino acids. What was sequenced was PBMCs. V gene TRBV5-6 combines with J gene TRBJ2-5; D is unresolved. The DNA end lines up better with TRBJ2-7; the J call may be wrong. The TCR originated in a woman between 18 and 30 years old in good health and CMV-seropositive. The CDR3 protein is CASSLAVLSVEQYF. DNA of the CDR3: TGTGCCAGCAGCTTGGCCGTTCTGTCCGTCGAGCAGTACTTC.